The present TCR beta chain was sequenced within a study of blood T cell repertoires in COVID-19. Authors' data handling: Amplified reference gene primers provided the basis for estimating nucleated cell counts. Assay used: immunoSEQ multiplex PCR; TCRdb lists only in-frame clones, some missing. V and J calls and clone size are those listed in that table; D and trimming were worked out from the DNA. This sample carries 180,000 or so clones, 80% to 90% of them seen once, and the ten largest clones take roughly 8.6%. Germline V gene sequence: CDR1 ENHRY, CDR2 SYGVKD. This CDR3 spans 14 amino acids. V lost 8 bases and J lost 3; bases outside the gene matches: 7.

The receptor was isolated from a man in his 60s with acute or convalescent COVID-19. The rearrangement uses TRBV10-3 and TRBJ2-3, with 8 bases that match TRBD1. Sequencing used peripheral blood. CDR3 coding DNA: TGTGCCATCCGGACAGGGCGCGAAACAGATACGCAGTATTTT. Translated: CAIRTGRETDTQYF.